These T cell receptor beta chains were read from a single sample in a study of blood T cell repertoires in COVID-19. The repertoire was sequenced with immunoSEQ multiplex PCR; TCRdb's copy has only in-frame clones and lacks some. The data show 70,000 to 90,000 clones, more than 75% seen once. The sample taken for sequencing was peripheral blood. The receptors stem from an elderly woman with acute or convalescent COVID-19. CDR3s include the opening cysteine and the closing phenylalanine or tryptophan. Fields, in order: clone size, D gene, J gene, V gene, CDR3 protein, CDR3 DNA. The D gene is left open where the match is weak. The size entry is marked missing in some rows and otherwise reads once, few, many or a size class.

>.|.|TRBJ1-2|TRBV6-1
CASSEIGQGKNGYTF
TGTGCCAGCAGTGAAATTGGCCAGGGGAAGAATGGCTACACCTTC
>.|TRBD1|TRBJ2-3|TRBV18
CASSRDSGDTQYF
TGTGCCAGCTCTCGGGACAGTGGAGATACGCAGTATTTT
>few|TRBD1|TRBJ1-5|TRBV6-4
CASRVEGQVDQPQHF
TGTGCCAGCAGAGTGGAAGGACAGGTGGATCAGCCCCAGCATTTT
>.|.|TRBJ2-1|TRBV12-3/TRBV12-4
CASSALRSNEQFF
TGTGCCAGCAGTGCACTCAGGTCCAATGAGCAGTTCTTC
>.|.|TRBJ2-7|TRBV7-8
CASSSVTGSYEQYF
TGTGCCAGCAGCTCAGTGACAGGTTCCTACGAGCAGTACTTC
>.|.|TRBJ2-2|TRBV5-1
CASSSGGMNTGELFF
TGCGCCAGCAGCTCCGGCGGGATGAACACCGGGGAGCTGTTTTTT
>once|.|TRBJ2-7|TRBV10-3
CAIGLPSDEQYF
TGTGCCATCGGACTCCCCTCTGACGAGCAGTACTTC
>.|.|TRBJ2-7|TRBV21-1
CASSNPDRGCEQYF
TGTGCCAGCAGCAACCCTGACAGGGGGTGCGAGCAGTACTTC
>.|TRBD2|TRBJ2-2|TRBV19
CASSITGTSGANTGELFF
TGTGCCAGTAGTATAACTGGGACTAGCGGGGCGAACACCGGGGAGCTGTTTTTT
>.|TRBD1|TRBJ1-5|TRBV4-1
CASSQGPQGAKRQPQHF
TGCGCCAGCAGCCAAGGTCCCCAGGGGGCGAAGCGTCAGCCCCAGCATTTT
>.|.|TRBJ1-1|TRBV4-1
CASSQPLRARGNTEAFF
TGCGCCAGCAGCCAGCCACTAAGGGCCAGGGGGAACACTGAAGCTTTCTTT
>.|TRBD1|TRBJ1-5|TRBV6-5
CASTRQGSNQPQHF
TGTGCCAGCACCAGACAGGGGAGCAATCAGCCCCAGCATTTT
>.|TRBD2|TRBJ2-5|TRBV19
CASSPFLAGDVTQYF
TGTGCCAGTAGTCCTTTCCTAGCGGGGGATGTTACCCAGTACTTC
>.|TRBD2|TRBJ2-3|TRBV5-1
CASSLRESSGSTDTQYF
TGCGCCAGCAGCCTCCGGGAAAGTAGCGGGAGCACAGATACGCAGTATTTT
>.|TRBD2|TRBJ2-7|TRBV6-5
CASSYLSGSYEQYF
TGTGCCAGCAGTTACCTAAGCGGGAGTTACGAGCAGTACTTC
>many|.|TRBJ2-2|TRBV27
CASSLRQVSTGELFF
TGTGCCAGCAGTTTACGCCAGGTGTCCACCGGGGAGCTGTTTTTT
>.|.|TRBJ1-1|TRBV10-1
CASSESGGAYGTEAFF
TGCGCCAGCAGTGAGTCCGGCGGGGCGTATGGCACTGAAGCTTTCTTT
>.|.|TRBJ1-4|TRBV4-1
CASSHLKNNEKLFF
TGCGCCAGCAGCCACCTAAAAAATAATGAAAAACTGTTTTTT
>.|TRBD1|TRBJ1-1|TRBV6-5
CASSTPGQGNTEAFF
TGTGCCAGCAGTACCCCGGGACAGGGAAACACTGAAGCTTTCTTT
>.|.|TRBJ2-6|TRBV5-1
CASSLGQASGANVLTF
TGCGCCAGCAGCTTGGGGCAGGCCTCTGGGGCCAACGTCCTGACTTTC
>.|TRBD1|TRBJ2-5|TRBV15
CATSKTGGEETQYF
TGTGCCACCAGCAAGACAGGGGGCGAAGAGACCCAGTACTTC